The next 15 T cell receptor beta chains were all read from a single sample in a study of identical twins. Each CDR3 protein is one row after TCRdb ran MiXCR on the 5' RACE reads. The sample shows over 550,000 distinct CDR3 sequences, 7.1% of them seen only once. This sample was shared with a second study, whose subject was yellow fever vaccine responses in identical twins.

Sequences were obtained from PBMCs. Receptors originate from a woman younger than 35 in good health.

Ten or more counts support this clonotype. This sequence joins TRBV5-1 and TRBJ1-1, with D possibly being TRBD1 (5 bases). Germline V gene lookup returns CDR1 SGHRS and CDR2 YFSETQ. Trimming cost V 4 bases and J 0 bases, with 10 bases left between them. CDR3 size: 14 residues. CDR3 region: CASSRTSMNTEAFF. CDR3 nucleotide sequence: TGCGCCAGCAGCCGGACAAGTATGAACACTGAAGCTTTCTTT.

The chain is built from TRBV19 and TRBJ2-2; D perhaps matches TRBD1 (6 bases). The CDR3 contains 15 residues. Looked up from germline, CDR1 is LNHDA and CDR2 is SQIVND (reference sequence). V lost 6 bases, J lost 6 bases, and 17 bases lay in between. In nucleotides, the CDR3 is TGTGCCAGTAGGCCCGGGACACCAGAATCCGGGGAGCTGTTTTTT. Its translation: CASRPGTPESGELFF. Filled out from reference TRBV19 and TRBJ2-2, the complete variable domain reads DGGITQSPKYLFRKEGQNVTLSCEQNLNHDAMYWYRQDPGQGLRLIYYSQIVNDFQKGDIAEGYSVSREKKESFPLTVTSAQKNPTAFYLCASRPGTPESGELFFGEGSRLTVL.

This rearrangement joins TRBV12-3 or TRBV12-4 to TRBJ2-7; 10 bases agree with TRBD2. With V trimmed by 6 bases and J by 6 bases, 8 bases remained unmatched. The CDR3 is made up of 14 amino acids. The CDR3 coding sequence is TGTGCCAGCAGATCTAGCGGGAGAGTTTCCGAGCAGTACTTC. The encoded protein is CASRSSGRVSEQYF.

In DNA, the CDR3 is TGTGCCAGCAGTTTTGGTGCCAGAGGTGACGAGCAGTACTTC. Translation gives CASSFGARGDEQYF. V and J are TRBV12-3 or TRBV12-4 and TRBJ2-7; no clear D. Trimming took 3 bases from V and 5 from J, leaving 14 bases between them. The CDR3 loop spans 14 amino acids.

This clonotype was detected only a few times. The chain uses TRBV27 and TRBJ1-1, with a tentative D call TRBD1 (6 bases). Trimming cost V 0 bases and J 4 bases, with 15 bases left between them. Germline values: CDR1 MNHEY, CDR2 SMNVEV (reference sequence). This CDR3 spans 16 amino acids. The CDR3 coding sequence is TGTGCCAGCAGTTTATCCAGAGCAGGGGTTGGCACTGAAGCTTTCTTT. It yields the protein CASSLSRAGVGTEAFF.

This clonotype has ten or more counts. This chain links TRBV20-1 with TRBJ2-5; 10 bases are shared with TRBD2. This CDR3 has 18 amino acids. V lost 0 bases to trimming and J lost 5 bases; unmatched junction nucleotides: 15. The germline V gene encodes CDR1 DFQATT and CDR2 SNEGSKA (reference sequence). The CDR3 is CSARDQRSLAGVWETQYF. The CDR3 DNA reads TGCAGTGCTAGAGATCAACGGTCGCTAGCGGGAGTGTGGGAGACCCAGTACTTC.

V and J are TRBV6-2 or TRBV6-3 and TRBJ1-1; D is perhaps TRBD1 (6 bases). Germline V gives CDR1 MNHEY, CDR2 SVGEGT. The CDR3 contains 13 residues. Trimming took off 6 bases at V and 4 bases at J, with 12 bases between the two ends. The CDR3 loop reads CASRYGGPTEAFF. The DNA for the CDR3 is TGTGCCAGCAGATACGGGGGGCCCACTGAAGCTTTCTTT.

This clonotype was counted many times. This chain joins TRBV12-3 or TRBV12-4 and TRBJ2-1; 8 bases are shared with TRBD2. The CDR3 loop spans 16 amino acids. After removal of 6 bases from V and 4 bases from J, the junction contained 11 bases not matched to a gene. Here the CDR3 DNA reads TGTGCCAGCAGCCTAGGGGTAGCGGGGTTATACAATGAGCAGTTCTTC. This codes for CASSLGVAGLYNEQFF.

The J gene is TRBJ1-1, the V gene TRBV20-1, with TRBD1 matching over 7 bases. The J segment lost 5 bases and the V segment lost 8 bases, leaving 5 bases of the junction unmatched. This CDR3 has 11 residues. Per the germline V gene, CDR1 is DFQATT and CDR2 is SNEGSKA (reference sequence). CDR3 region: CSTNRGTEAFF. The CDR3 coding sequence is TGCAGTACGAACAGGGGAACTGAAGCTTTCTTT.

The sample holds a few counts of this clonotype. The chain links TRBV5-1 to TRBJ2-1; weak D call: TRBD1 (6 bases). Trimming cost V 4 bases and J 5 bases, with 19 bases left between them. Germline V gene sequence: CDR1 SGHRS, CDR2 YFSETQ. The CDR3 is 16 amino acids. DNA of the CDR3: TGCGCCAGCAGCCAAACAACAGGGTCGGAGCACAATGAGCAGTTCTTC. As protein: CASSQTTGSEHNEQFF.

This clonotype was detected ten times or more. The chain combines TRBV5-1 with TRBJ2-5; no definite D call. Trimming left V 0 bases short and J 1 base short, with 7 bases between. The CDR3 covers 14 residues. Germline V gene data show CDR1 as SGHRS and CDR2 as YFSETQ. CDR3 residues: CASSLGVLQETQYF. The CDR3, as DNA: TGCGCCAGCAGCTTGGGGGTTCTCCAAGAGACCCAGTACTTC.

This clonotype was observed many times. J is TRBJ2-1 and V is TRBV29-1, with 10 bases aligning to TRBD2. The germline V gene encodes CDR1 SQVTM and CDR2 ANQGSEA. J was trimmed by 3 bases and V by 4 bases; bases with no gene match: 3. The CDR3 extends over 14 amino acids. The CDR3 region has the DNA TGCAGCGTTGCTCGGACTAGCGGCTACAATGAGCAGTTCTTC. Protein sequence: CSVARTSGYNEQFF.

This clonotype has at least ten counts. The chain carries TRBV12-3 or TRBV12-4 and TRBJ1-6; D uncertain. V dropped 6 bases and J dropped 8 bases, with 11 bases sitting between them. The CDR3 is 13 residues long. In nucleotides, the CDR3 is TGTGCCAGCAGCCCTTTCTGGGATTCACCCCTCCACTTT. Amino acid sequence: CASSPFWDSPLHF.

The genes are TRBV5-1 and TRBJ2-3; no clear D. The V and J ends lost 5 bases and 2 bases respectively, with 9 bases between them. The germline V gene encodes CDR1 SGHRS and CDR2 YFSETQ. The CDR3 loop spans 13 amino acids. CDR3 sequence: CASRTGFTDTQYF. CDR3 nucleotide sequence: TGCGCCAGCAGAACTGGGTTCACAGATACGCAGTATTTT.

This clonotype appeared many times. The chain recombines TRBV13 with TRBJ2-1; D may match TRBD1 or TRBD2 (7 bases each). The germline CDR1 and CDR2 sequences are PRHDT and FYEKMQ (reference sequence). CDR3 length equals 15 residues. Trimming removed 6 bases at V and 6 bases at J, with 18 bases between. CDR3 in DNA: TGTGCCAGCAGATCAGACAGGGAGGGTGCCAATGAGCAGTTCTTC. The encoded protein is CASRSDREGANEQFF.